Presented here are 9 T cell receptor beta chains from one specimen sequenced in a study of blood T cell repertoires in COVID-19. Data came from immunoSEQ multiplex PCR; TCRdb stores just in-frame clones and leaves some out. The sample consists of almost 55,000 clones, roughly 87% of them appearing once. What was sequenced was peripheral blood. These receptor sequences come from a man in his fifties or sixties with active COVID-19.

This clone came up once. The chain recombines TRBV11-3 with TRBJ2-1; D gene unclear. The V gene's germline CDR1 is SGHNT and CDR2 YENEEA. Trimming removed 0 bases from V and 7 bases from J, with 7 bases in between. This CDR3 has 13 amino acids. CDR3 in DNA: TGTGCCAGCAGCTTAGAGGAGTGGAATGAGCAGTTCTTC. Translating gives CASSLEEWNEQFF.

The count of this clone is one. The chain has TRBV5-5 and TRBJ2-7, with 9 bases lining up with TRBD1. The CDR3 extends over 14 amino acids. CDR1 SGHKS and CDR2 YYEKEE come from the germline V gene (reference sequence). V lost 4 bases to trimming and J lost 3 bases; unmatched junction nucleotides: 5. The CDR3 region has the DNA TGTGCCAGCAGCGAGTCGACAGGGGGCTACGAGCAGTACTTC. Its protein product is CASSESTGGYEQYF.

The chain recombines TRBV20-1 with TRBJ2-3; the D gene is possibly TRBD1 (5 bases). This CDR3 is built from 11 residues. V was pared by 4 bases and J by 6 bases, with 8 bases between. CDR1 and CDR2 from the germline V gene are DFQATT and SNEGSKA (reference sequence). The CDR3 sequence: CSAIRQDTQYF. The CDR3, as DNA: TGCAGTGCTATCCGACAGGATACGCAGTATTTT.

The chain recombines TRBV28 with TRBJ1-1; 10 bases are a match to TRBD1. In germline, CDR1 is MDHEN, CDR2 SYDVKM. There are 14 residues in the CDR3. The J segment lost 4 bases and the V segment lost 4 bases, leaving 3 bases of the junction unmatched. As DNA, the CDR3 is TGTGCCAGCAGTTGGGGGACAGGGGCCACTGAAGCTTTCTTT. Its translation is CASSWGTGATEAFF.

The J gene is TRBJ1-1, the V gene TRBV5-1, with D perhaps matching TRBD1 (5 bases). The V end lost 4 bases, the J end lost 2 bases, and 12 bases lay between the germline ends. Germline assignment: CDR1 SGHRS and CDR2 YFSETQ. The CDR3 runs 14 residues. The CDR3 reads CASSGGGVNTEAFF. The CDR3 DNA sequence: TGCGCCAGCAGCGGAGGAGGGGTTAACACTGAAGCTTTCTTT. Full variable domain (outside the CDR3, taken from reference TRBV5-1 and TRBJ1-1): KAGVTQTPRYLIKTRGQQVTLSCSPISGHRSVSWYQQTPGQGLQFLFEYFSETQRNKGNFPGRFSGRQFSNSRSEMNVSTLELGDSALYLCASSGGGVNTEAFFGQGTRLTVV.

The rearrangement joins TRBV3-1 (or the pseudogene TRBV3-2) to TRBJ1-4, with a possible D match to TRBD1 (5 bases). The CDR3 consists of 16 residues. CDR1 and CDR2 (germline): LGHDT, YNNKEL (reference sequence). V was clipped by 0 bases and J by 8 bases, with 16 bases between them. The CDR3 loop reads CASSQDRGEISEKLFF. The CDR3 nucleotides are TGTGCCAGCAGCCAAGATCGGGGGGAGATAAGCGAAAAACTGTTTTTT.

The V and J genes are TRBV19 and TRBJ1-4; D gene unclear. Germline loops: CDR1 LNHDA, CDR2 SQIVND (reference sequence). CDR3 length equals 15 residues. The ends were cut back, 6 bases at V and 5 bases at J, with 16 bases in the middle. CDR3 residues: CASRNSAGWNEKLFF. DNA of the CDR3: TGTGCCAGTAGGAATTCTGCGGGGTGGAATGAAAAACTGTTTTTT.

The V call is TRBV7-9, the J call TRBJ1-5; 7 bases are shared with TRBD1. Looked up from germline, CDR1 is SEHNR and CDR2 is FQNEAQ (reference sequence). Unmatched junction bases numbered 5, after V lost 4 bases and J lost 5 bases. The CDR3 is 14 amino acids. CDR3 sequence reads: CASSYWDSDQPQHF. For the CDR3, the DNA is TGTGCCAGCAGCTATTGGGACAGCGATCAGCCCCAGCATTTT.

This clone showed up just a few times. This chain uses TRBV3-1 (or the pseudogene TRBV3-2) with TRBJ1-3, with 8 bases fitting TRBD1. V lost 4 bases, J lost 5 bases, and 10 bases stayed unmatched. CDR1 and CDR2 from the germline V gene are LGHDT and YNNKEL (reference sequence). This CDR3 is built from 16 residues. CDR3 bases: TGTGCCAGCAGCCCAAGCGGCGGGACAGGAAGAAACACCATATATTTT. Amino acids: CASSPSGGTGRNTIYF.